The text below deals with one TCR beta chain. Antigen unknown. The sequenced template was cDNA made from the entire isolated RNA. The table came from immunoSEQ multiplex PCR; TCRdb's copy has only in-frame clones and leaves some out. The data show 200,000 to 300,000 clones, under 13% seen once. This entry comes from a study of beta chain features in type 1 diabetes. Study context: Cell yields, gender and age were comparable in patients and healthy donors.

Regarding the study as a whole: Any HLA-type effect on TCRB rearrangement remained unresolved here. All four CD4+ subsets of Type 1 diabetes patients contained TCRB CDR3s that were moderately but significantly shorter. Sequencing the cDNA could make cells with high TCR expression show up more than they should.

Germline V CDR1 and CDR2: SGHRS, YFSETQ. The V and J ends lost 5 bases and 1 base respectively, with 9 bases between them. This CDR3 region has 13 residues. CD45RO/CCR7/CD25/CD127/CD95/CD27 staining was used to isolate CD4+ naive, central memory, regulatory and stem cell-like memory cells by sorting. This rearrangement joins TRBV5-1 to TRBJ2-5; tentative D call: TRBD2 (6 bases). Sample: naive CD4+ T cells from blood. The source is a man aged 25 to 40 with type 1 diabetes. The CDR3 loop reads CASRIGGQETQYF. The DNA of the CDR3 is TGCGCCAGCAGAATCGGGGGCCAAGAGACCCAGTACTTC.